This T cell receptor (beta chain) was sequenced in a study of monozygotic twins with inflammatory bowel disease. TCRdb reworked the 5' RACE reads into one entry per CDR3 protein, no DNA. The sample spans about 450,000 distinct CDR3 sequences; the ten largest clones claim 2% to 2.5%. A word on this clonotype: The antigen remains unidentified.

Study-level points and caveats: The data did not back a single strong IBD-associated clonotype or signal.

The CDR3 length is 14 residues. The germline CDR1 and CDR2 sequences are MDHEN and SYDVKM. This receptor was obtained from a human donor with ulcerative colitis or Crohn's disease, or a healthy co-twin of an affected twin (not recorded which). The chain recombines TRBV28 with TRBJ2-3; checking the TCRdb D call of TRBD1 is not possible without DNA. Sequenced: blood. This CDR3 is CASSLGAFTDTQYF.